The 22 T cell receptor beta chains below all came from one sample that was sequenced in a study of Graves' ophthalmopathy and Graves' hyperthyroidism (dated by TCRdb to 2016 to 2019). Sequencing used an Illumina HiSeq 2000. TCR beta CDR3 regions were amplified from RNA transcripts for repertoire sequencing. The first round was an RT-PCR using HTBI primers with the Qiagen OneStep RT-PCR kit, and this first round was followed by a second-round multiplex PCR, then size selection and purification. Using fastp trimming at Q25 and MiXCR clonotype assembly, TCRdb reanalyzed the public sequencing data and kept in-frame beta chains. Merged by CDR3 protein, the rows form single entries marked with the most common genes and DNA. Within this sample are about 380,000 distinct CDR3 sequences, with about 16% of them counted one time only. Of the sample, 5.5% to 7% is held by the ten largest clones. The sequenced material came from peripheral blood. Receptor source: a woman aged 18-30 years with stable Graves' hyperthyroidism. Donor details come from another sample of the same person, matched by shared clones.

This clonotype was detected many times. The chain uses TRBV25-1 and TRBJ2-7; D tentatively reads TRBD1 or TRBD2 (5 bases each). The CDR3 has 15 amino acids. Germline loops: CDR1 MGHDK, CDR2 SYGVNS. V was cut by 4 bases and J by 7 bases, with 20 bases left in between. The CDR3 here is CASSGRSGTVNEQYF. For the CDR3, the DNA is TGTGCCAGCAGTGGACGATCCGGGACGGTTAATGAGCAGTACTTC.

The table lists this clonotype with many counts. The CDR3 DNA reads as TGTGCCAGCAGTGAAGAGGAGGTGGGGTACAATCAGCCCCAGCATTTT. This gives the protein CASSEEEVGYNQPQHF. The chain has TRBV6-1 and TRBJ1-5; the D is unclear. CDR3 length: 16 amino acids. With 1 base removed from V and 3 bases from J, the gap between germline ends came to 13 bases. From germline, CDR1 is MNHNS and CDR2 SASEGT.

On this clonotype itself: A much larger clone differs by one base, so this may be a read error. V gene TRBV19 combines with J gene TRBJ1-1, with 7 bases identical to TRBD1. This CDR3 is built from 15 residues. Germline V lookup: CDR1 LNHDA, CDR2 SQIVND (reference sequence). This chain's CDR3 is CASTRDRLMNTGAFF. The CDR3 DNA follows: TGTGCCAGTACGCGGGACAGACTCATGAACACTGGAGCTTTCTTT.

This clonotype was seen at least ten times. CDR3 sequence: CSVDGSMNTEAFF. The DNA for the CDR3 is TGCAGCGTCGACGGATCCATGAACACTGAAGCTTTCTTT. The chain has TRBV29-1 and TRBJ1-1; D not resolved. The CDR3 runs to 13 residues. Trimming took 6 bases from V and 0 from J, leaving 11 bases between them. Per germline, CDR1 SQVTM and CDR2 ANQGSEA. Drawing the rest from reference TRBV29-1 and TRBJ1-1, the complete variable domain is SAVISQKPSRDICQRGTSLTIQCQVDSQVTMMFWYRQQPGQSLTLIATANQGSEATYESGFVIDKFPISRPNLTFSTLTVSNMSPEDSSIYLCSVDGSMNTEAFFGQGTRLTVV.

The V call is TRBV6-5, the J call TRBJ2-7; no firm D call. In germline, CDR1 is MNHEY, CDR2 SVGAGI. The CDR3 has 14 residues. With 3 bases removed from V and 3 bases from J, the gap between germline ends came to 12 bases. The CDR3 sequence is CASSYAGRDYEQYF. The CDR3 region has the DNA TGTGCCAGCAGTTATGCAGGCAGAGACTACGAGCAGTACTTC.

The CDR3 protein is CASSEWKGNTEAFF. CDR3 nucleotides: TGTGCCAGCAGTGAATGGAAGGGGAACACTGAAGCTTTCTTT. The chain is built from TRBV6-1 and TRBJ1-1, with D hard to call. In germline, CDR1 is MNHNS, CDR2 SASEGT. V was cut by 2 bases and J by 1 base, with 8 bases left in between. There are 14 residues in the CDR3.

This clonotype was picked up many times. This rearrangement joins TRBV19 to TRBJ1-5; no reliable D call. Germline loops: CDR1 LNHDA, CDR2 SQIVND (reference sequence). The CDR3 has 19 amino acids. Trimming took off 5 bases at V and 5 bases at J, with 28 bases between the two ends. CDR3 in DNA: TGTGCCAGTAGTGCGATCTCCCGGGTCCAGACCTTATGGGATCAGCCCCAGCATTTT. It encodes CASSAISRVQTLWDQPQHF.

This clonotype was recorded many times. The genes are TRBV6-1 and TRBJ2-7, with D perhaps TRBD2 (5 bases). The CDR3 has 13 amino acids. Trimming removed 2 bases from V and 6 bases from J, with 11 bases in between. The germline gives CDR1 MNHNS, CDR2 SASEGT. CDR3: CASSETRAREQYF. The CDR3 DNA reads as TGTGCCAGCAGTGAAACTAGGGCGCGCGAGCAGTACTTC.

This clonotype was seen at least ten times. The J gene is TRBJ1-1, the V gene TRBV6-2 or TRBV6-3; 11 bases are shared with TRBD1. Trimming cost V 5 bases and J 8 bases; bases outside gene matches: 4. The germline gives CDR1 MNHEY, CDR2 SVGEGT. The length of the CDR3 is 13 residues. CDR3 amino acids: CASSRTGGGEAFF. CDR3 DNA: TGTGCCAGCAGTCGGACAGGGGGCGGAGAAGCTTTCTTT.

This clonotype was seen a few times. V usage is TRBV4-1 and J usage is TRBJ2-4; D may be TRBD1 (6 bases). Germline values: CDR1 MGHRA, CDR2 YSYEKL. Trimming left V 1 base short and J 5 bases short, with 12 bases between. This CDR3 has 15 amino acids. In DNA, the CDR3 is TGCGCCAGCAGCCAAGGCCAGGGGATCCAAAACATTCAGTACTTC. Translating it yields CASSQGQGIQNIQYF.

J is TRBJ2-6 and V is TRBV29-1, with D possibly matching TRBD1 (6 bases). Trimming removed 7 bases from V and 4 bases from J, with 17 bases in between. Per the germline V gene, CDR1 is SQVTM and CDR2 is ANQGSEA. The CDR3 loop spans 15 amino acids. As DNA, the CDR3 is TGCAGCGCTACTTACAGGGTTAGCGGGGCCAACGTCCTGACTTTC. It codes for CSATYRVSGANVLTF.

This clonotype was seen repeatedly, ten times or more. This may arise from a read error, as a much more abundant clone is one base away. The chain is built from TRBV6-2 or TRBV6-3 and TRBJ1-6; D ambiguous. Trimming cost V 8 bases and J 7 bases, with 12 bases left between them. The germline gives CDR1 MNHEY, CDR2 SVGEGT. The CDR3 is 13 amino acids. The CDR3 DNA reads as TGTGCCAGCGTCGACATATCGAATTCACCCCTCCACTTT. It is translated as CASVDISNSPLHF.

This clonotype was counted ten times or more. The CDR3 DNA sequence: TGTGCCAGCAGCTTAGAATCTGAGACTAGCTTCCTTGGACGAGAGACCCAGTACTTC. Its protein is CASSLESETSFLGRETQYF. This sequence joins TRBV11-2 and TRBJ2-5, with 7 positions matching TRBD2. V gave up 0 bases and J gave up 4 bases; unmatched junction bases: 17. Germline V gene sequence: CDR1 SGHAT, CDR2 FQNNGV. The CDR3 sequence is 19 residues long.

V and J are TRBV7-8 and TRBJ1-1; TRBD1 matches at 8 bases. The CDR3 loop spans 15 amino acids. Per germline, CDR1 SGHVS and CDR2 FQNEAQ. Germline trimming cut 1 base from V and 4 bases from J; bases unmatched to any gene: 5. In DNA form, the CDR3 reads TGTGCCAGCAGCTTAGAACCCGGGACAGGCACTGAAGCTTTCTTT. Translation gives CASSLEPGTGTEAFF.

With regard to this clonotype: At one end the junction does not follow the germline gene, possibly because of a read error. The chain uses TRBV5-1 and TRBJ1-1, with TRBD1 as a possible D gene (6 bases). There are 15 residues in the CDR3. From germline, CDR1 is SGHRS and CDR2 YFSETQ. The CDR3 is CTSSFQDRWDTEAFF. In DNA, the CDR3 is TGCACCAGCAGCTTCCAAGACAGGTGGGACACTGAAGCTTTCTTT.

The chain links TRBV10-3 to TRBJ2-2; 7 bases line up with TRBD1. This CDR3 has 15 residues. Per the germline V gene, CDR1 is ENHRY and CDR2 is SYGVKD. The V segment lost 10 bases and the J segment 3 bases; nucleotides outside the gene matches: 11. CDR3 region: CATGTGTDYTGELFF. The CDR3 DNA follows: TGTGCCACCGGGACCGGGACAGATTACACCGGGGAGCTGTTTTTT.

At least ten counts were recorded for this clonotype. The genes are TRBV7-9 and TRBJ1-2, with D perhaps matching TRBD1 (6 bases). Germline CDR1 and CDR2: SEHNR and FQNEAQ (reference sequence). Trimming left V 10 bases short and J 5 bases short, with 23 bases between. The CDR3 runs 15 residues. The CDR3 bases are TGTGCCACTTATCGGGACACCATCATAGGGTATGGCTACACCTTC. Residues: CATYRDTIIGYGYTF.

The chain combines TRBV12-5 with TRBJ2-7; no definite D call. CDR1 LGHNT and CDR2 FRNRAP come from the germline V gene. This CDR3 contains 14 residues. Trimming removed 0 bases at V and 4 bases at J, with 10 bases between. The CDR3 region is CASGLVTDGYEQYF. CDR3 DNA: TGTGCTAGTGGTTTGGTGACCGATGGGTACGAGCAGTACTTC.

This clonotype was counted many times. The V gene is TRBV7-9, the J gene TRBJ2-6; D remains unclear. This CDR3 contains 15 residues. CDR1 is SEHNR, CDR2 FQNEAQ, per germline (reference sequence). V lost 3 bases to trimming and J lost 1 base, with 7 bases between them. CDR3 loop: CASSFAGSGANVLTF. CDR3 bases: TGTGCCAGCAGCTTCGCCGGGTCTGGGGCCAACGTCCTGACTTTC.

This clonotype was seen once. V and J are TRBV6-1 and TRBJ2-2; D is undetermined. This CDR3 has 12 amino acids. V lost 6 bases to trimming and J lost 7 bases, with 9 bases between them. In germline, CDR1 is MNHNS, CDR2 SASEGT. The CDR3 loop reads CASRRVRGELFF. DNA for the CDR3: TGTGCCAGCAGAAGGGTTCGCGGGGAGCTGTTTTTT.

This clonotype was observed many times. Given a much more abundant clone one base away, this may be a read error. The rearrangement uses TRBV6-2 or TRBV6-3 and TRBJ1-6; 8 positions agree with TRBD1. This CDR3 has 19 residues. Germline V gene data show CDR1 as MNHEY and CDR2 as SVGEGT. CDR3 in amino acids: CASSYSLPDRGRVNSHLHF. CDR3 bases: TGTGCCAGCAGTTACTCTCTTCCAGACAGGGGACGTGTGAATTCACACCTCCACTTT.

This clonotype was recorded many times. J is TRBJ2-2 and V is TRBV19; no reliable D call. The CDR3 is 12 amino acids. V was clipped by 3 bases and J by 5 bases, with 4 bases between them. The V gene's germline CDR1 is LNHDA and CDR2 SQIVND (reference sequence). The CDR3 DNA reads TGTGCCAGTAGTATTAGGACCGGGGAGCTGTTTTTT. Translation gives CASSIRTGELFF.